A selection of T cell receptor beta chains follows, all from one sample in a study of CD8 T cells in ankylosing spondylitis. TCRdb ran MiXCR on the 5' RACE reads and lists one entry per CDR3 protein. The sample holds roughly 250,000 distinct CDR3 sequences, roughly 10% seen once. The sequenced material came from blood, either unsorted or a sorted T cell fraction (not recorded which). The receptors were gathered from a male donor with ankylosing spondylitis or in good health (not recorded which). CDR3s include the opening cysteine and the closing phenylalanine or tryptophan. D genes are given only for firm matches. Expanded clones get a size class; other rows say once, few or many, or leave the size out.

abundance,d_gene,v_gene,j_gene,CDR3aa,CDR3nt
many,TRBD1,TRBV10-3,TRBJ1-6,CAPPDRENSPLHF,TGTGCCCCCCCGGACAGGGAGAATTCACCCCTCCACTTT
many,NA,TRBV10-3,TRBJ2-1,CAISGYWDANEQFF,TGTGCCATCAGTGGATACTGGGACGCAAATGAGCAGTTCTTC
many,NA,TRBV3-1,TRBJ2-3,CASSQAGQVTDTQYF,TGTGCCAGCAGCCAAGCAGGGCAGGTCACAGATACGCAGTATTTT
many,NA,TRBV2,TRBJ2-3,CASKDSPQDTQYF,TGTGCCAGCAAGGACAGCCCTCAAGATACGCAGTATTTT
NA,TRBD2,TRBV7-2,TRBJ2-3,CVSSSTRTSGDTQYF,TGTGTCAGCAGCTCGACTAGGACTAGCGGGGATACGCAGTATTTT
NA,NA,TRBV20-1,TRBJ2-6,CSARDPRVGGANVLTF,TGCAGTGCTAGAGATCCACGAGTCGGAGGGGCCAACGTCCTGACTTTC
many,TRBD1,TRBV5-1,TRBJ1-1,CASSSRAGGTEAFF,TGCGCCAGCAGCTCCAGGGCAGGGGGCACTGAAGCTTTCTTT
NA,TRBD2,TRBV5-5,TRBJ2-1,CAISPGLAGFYNEQFF,TGTGCCATCAGCCCTGGACTAGCGGGATTTTACAATGAGCAGTTCTTC
many,NA,TRBV3-1,TRBJ1-1,CASSQVRGTEAFF,TGTGCCAGCAGCCAAGTGAGGGGAACTGAAGCTTTCTTT
few,NA,TRBV25-1,TRBJ1-4,CASSEFGQGNEKLFF,TGTGCCAGCAGTGAATTTGGTCAGGGAAATGAAAAACTGTTTTTT
many,NA,TRBV20-1,TRBJ2-5,CSSRGGTAQETQYF,TGCAGCTCCCGAGGAGGGACTGCACAAGAGACCCAGTACTTC
NA,TRBD1,TRBV6-1,TRBJ1-6,CASCEQGAPRDSPLHF,TGTGCCAGCTGTGAACAGGGGGCGCCGAGGGATTCACCCCTCCACTTT
NA,TRBD2,TRBV12-3/TRBV12-4,TRBJ2-7,CASTPTSSGGARRYEQYF,TGTGCCAGCACCCCCACCTCTAGCGGGGGGGCCAGGCGCTACGAGCAGTACTTC
many,TRBD2,TRBV12-3/TRBV12-4,TRBJ2-7,CASSPGLPRTYEQYF,TGTGCCAGCAGCCCGGGACTACCCAGGACTTACGAGCAGTACTTC
NA,NA,TRBV12-3/TRBV12-4,TRBJ2-3,CASSRGPGNTDTQYF,TGTGCCAGCAGTCGCGGACCGGGGAACACAGATACGCAGTATTTT
many,NA,TRBV12-3/TRBV12-4,TRBJ2-5,CASLSWGAQETQYF,TGTGCCAGCCTCTCGTGGGGGGCCCAAGAGACCCAGTACTTC
many,NA,TRBV29-1,TRBJ1-4,CSVEGRGGQIFGEKLFF,TGCAGCGTTGAAGGGCGGGGGGGCCAGATCTTCGGTGAAAAACTGTTTTTT
many,NA,TRBV7-2,TRBJ2-1,CASRSPGPYDNEQFF,TGTGCCAGCAGATCACCGGGACCCTACGACAATGAGCAGTTCTTC
many,TRBD2,TRBV20-1,TRBJ2-1,CSALGTSERKHNEQFF,TGCAGTGCCCTCGGGACTAGCGAGAGGAAACACAATGAGCAGTTCTTC
many,TRBD1,TRBV20-1,TRBJ2-1,CSARPLTGVDNEQFF,TGCAGTGCTAGACCGCTTACAGGGGTGGACAATGAGCAGTTCTTC